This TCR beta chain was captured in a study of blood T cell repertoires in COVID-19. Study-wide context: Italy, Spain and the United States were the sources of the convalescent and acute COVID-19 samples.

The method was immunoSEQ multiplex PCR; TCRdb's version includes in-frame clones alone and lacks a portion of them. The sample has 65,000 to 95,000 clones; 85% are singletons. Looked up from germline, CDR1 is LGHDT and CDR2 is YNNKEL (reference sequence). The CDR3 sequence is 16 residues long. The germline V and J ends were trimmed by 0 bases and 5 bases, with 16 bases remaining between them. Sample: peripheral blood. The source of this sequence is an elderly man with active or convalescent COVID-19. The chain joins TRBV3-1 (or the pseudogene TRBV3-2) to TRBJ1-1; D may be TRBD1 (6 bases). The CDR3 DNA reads TGTGCCAGCAGCCAAGATGTTGGGGGCAGGGATACTGAAGCTTTCTTT. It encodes CASSQDVGGRDTEAFF.